Listed here are 23 T cell receptor beta chains from one sample, sequenced in a study of spatial heterogeneity in lung cancer. TCRdb recomputed calls from the 5' RACE reads with MiXCR, one row per CDR3 protein. The repertoire has around 100,000 distinct CDR3 sequences, about 4.4% of them found once; the top ten carry about 20%. Documented time point: sample taken at primary tumor resection. Their recognized antigens are unknown. Study-level findings and limits: Higher tumor mutation counts went along with higher counts of expanded intratumoral alpha and beta TCRs.

The sequencing used lung tumor tissue, collected at surgery. The receptors here all came from a male donor with early-stage non-small cell lung cancer.

The chain is built from TRBV7-2 and TRBJ1-2, with D perhaps TRBD1 (6 bases). The CDR3 consists of 14 residues. V lost 7 bases and J 2 bases, leaving 14 bases between the germline ends. CDR1 and CDR2 from the germline V gene are SGHTA and FQGNSA. In DNA, the CDR3 is TGTGCCAGCAACACAGTGGGGACAAACTATGGCTACACCTTC. The encoded protein is CASNTVGTNYGYTF. The full variable domain, rest sourced from reference TRBV7-2 and TRBJ1-2, is GAGVSQSPSNKVTEKGKDVELRCDPISGHTALYWYRQSLGQGLEFLIYFQGNSAPDKSGLPSDRFSAERTGGSVSTLTIQRTQQEDSAVYLCASNTVGTNYGYTFGSGTRLTVV.

This CDR3 reads CASSYLAAREGRGADTQYF. CDR3 nucleotides: TGTGCCAGCAGTTACCTGGCGGCGCGGGAGGGCCGGGGAGCAGATACGCAGTATTTT. The chain joins TRBV6-5 to TRBJ2-3, with 9 bases that match TRBD2. The germline gives CDR1 MNHEY, CDR2 SVGAGI. V lost 2 bases to trimming and J lost 4 bases; unmatched junction nucleotides: 16. The CDR3 consists of 19 residues.

This clonotype has a count of ten or more. The chain joins TRBV12-3 or TRBV12-4 to TRBJ1-1; no definite D call. Trimming stripped 0 bases from V and 4 bases from J, with 3 bases between. This CDR3 is 12 amino acids long. The DNA of the CDR3 is TGTGCCAGCAGTTTAGCAGCCACTGAAGCTTTCTTT. It is translated as CASSLAATEAFF.

The table lists this clonotype with many counts. V gene TRBV29-1 combines with J gene TRBJ1-1; D remains unclear. This CDR3 contains 10 residues. Looked up from germline, CDR1 is SQVTM and CDR2 is ANQGSEA. Trimming shortened V by 3 bases and J by 6 bases, and 5 bases separated the two germline ends. CDR3 sequence reads: CSVDRPEAFF. In DNA, the CDR3 is TGCAGCGTTGACAGGCCTGAAGCTTTCTTT.

This clonotype came up many times. A read error may produce the germline difference seen at one junction end. The J gene is TRBJ2-1, the V gene TRBV28; 9 bases match TRBD2. Germline CDR1 is MDHEN and CDR2 is SYDVKM. The CDR3 runs 12 residues. CDR3 sequence reads: CASSSQAGGLLW. CDR3 DNA sequence: TGTGCCAGCAGTTCCCAAGCGGGAGGCCTGCTTTGG.

CDR3 bases: TGTGCCAGCAGTGTTAGTCGCGGTTTCATGAACACTGAAGCTTTCTTT. Protein product: CASSVSRGFMNTEAFF. The chain has TRBV6-1 and TRBJ1-1; D unclear. CDR1 MNHNS and CDR2 SASEGT come from the germline V gene. V dropped 4 bases and J dropped 0 bases, with 15 bases sitting between them. The CDR3 covers 16 residues.

This clonotype was observed many times. The rearrangement links TRBV27 to TRBJ1-3; D unresolved. CDR1 and CDR2 (germline): MNHEY, SMNVEV (reference sequence). There are 16 residues in the CDR3. V was pared by 6 bases and J by 0 bases, with 15 bases between. DNA of the CDR3: TGTGCCAGCAGCCCCGGGCCAAACTTCTCTGGAAACACCATATATTTT. It translates to CASSPGPNFSGNTIYF.

This clonotype was seen repeatedly, ten times or more. The J gene is TRBJ1-5, the V gene TRBV28; no firm D call. This CDR3 comprises 15 residues. With 2 bases removed from V and 6 bases from J, the gap between germline ends came to 14 bases. Germline assignment: CDR1 MDHEN and CDR2 SYDVKM. CDR3 nucleotide sequence: TGTGCCAGCAGTTTAAGTAGGGATATTGTTCAGCCCCAGCATTTT. Translating it yields CASSLSRDIVQPQHF.

The V call is TRBV5-1, the J call TRBJ1-4, with D possibly being TRBD1 (5 bases). With 1 base removed from V and 8 bases from J, the gap between germline ends came to 18 bases. This CDR3 spans 16 amino acids. Germline assignment: CDR1 SGHRS and CDR2 YFSETQ. The CDR3 DNA is TGCGCCAGCAGCTTGTCCGGGGCCCTAGGAGAGGAAAAACTGTTTTTT. This sequence encodes CASSLSGALGEEKLFF.

In this sample, this clonotype turned up many times. The chain joins TRBV6-1 to TRBJ1-1; D is unresolved. Trimming took off 2 bases at V and 6 bases at J, with 13 bases between the two ends. The CDR3 spans 14 residues. CDR1 and CDR2 (germline): MNHNS, SASEGT. This CDR3 reads CASSERGGVSEAFF. Here the CDR3 DNA reads TGTGCCAGCAGTGAAAGAGGTGGGGTCTCTGAAGCTTTCTTT.

By share, this clonotype counts as medium-sized. The chain combines TRBV12-3 or TRBV12-4 with TRBJ1-1; D unresolved. The CDR3 length is 14 residues. Trimming cost V 6 bases and J 5 bases, with 16 bases left between them. Here the CDR3 reads CASSLTGIGTEAFF. CDR3 DNA: TGTGCCAGCAGCCTGACCGGGATAGGGACTGAAGCTTTCTTT.

The sample holds many counts of this clonotype. This chain joins TRBV18 and TRBJ1-1; D is uncertain. This CDR3 is 11 amino acids long. Germline V CDR1 and CDR2: KGHSH, LQKENI. V lost 4 bases, J lost 11 bases, and 11 bases lay in between. The CDR3 protein is CASSLQDLAFF. CDR3 in DNA: TGTGCCAGCTCACTCCAGGATTTGGCTTTCTTT.

In this sample, this clonotype turned up many times. The chain combines TRBV20-1 with TRBJ1-6; D might be TRBD1 (6 bases). Per germline, CDR1 DFQATT and CDR2 SNEGSKA (reference sequence). This CDR3 contains 13 residues. V shed 4 bases and J shed 7 bases, with 11 bases lying between them. CDR3 amino acids: CSAKEGENSPLHF. The CDR3 bases are TGCAGTGCTAAAGAGGGGGAGAATTCACCCCTCCACTTT.

The sample holds many counts of this clonotype. The chain recombines TRBV10-1 with TRBJ2-3; tentatively, D is TRBD2 (6 bases). The CDR3 length is 15 residues. Germline V gene data show CDR1 as WNHNN and CDR2 as SYGVQD (reference sequence). V gave up 3 bases and J gave up 1 base, with 11 bases separating them. CDR3 nucleotide sequence: TGCGCCAGCAGTGAAGCGGGCCTGGGCACAGATACGCAGTATTTT. It yields the protein CASSEAGLGTDTQYF.

The chain recombines TRBV9 with TRBJ2-3; 8 bases are shared with TRBD2. V lost 0 bases, J lost 1 base, and 10 bases stayed unmatched. The germline V gene encodes CDR1 SGDLS and CDR2 YYNGEE. The CDR3 has 18 residues. The DNA of the CDR3 is TGTGCCAGCAGCGTAGCTTGCCGGGAGGGCCAACGCACAGATACGCAGTATTTT. This encodes CASSVACREGQRTDTQYF. Combining the CDR3 with reference TRBV9 and TRBJ2-3 gives the whole variable domain DSGVTQTPKHLITATGQRVTLRCSPRSGDLSVYWYQQSLDQGLQFLIQYYNGEERAKGNILERFSAQQFPDLHSELNLSSLELGDSALYFCASSVACREGQRTDTQYFGPGTRLTVL.

This clonotype was seen repeatedly, ten times or more. The rearrangement links TRBV6-5 to TRBJ1-6; TRBD1 matches at 9 bases. V gave up 7 bases and J gave up 10 bases; unmatched junction bases: 11. CDR1 is MNHEY and CDR2 is SVGAGI in the germline V gene. The CDR3 has 15 residues. CDR3: CASTANNRGRSPLHF. DNA for the CDR3: TGTGCCAGCACCGCAAACAACAGGGGGCGATCACCCCTCCACTTT.

V is TRBV28 and J is TRBJ1-6; no firm D call. Trimming shortened V by 2 bases and J by 11 bases, and 10 bases separated the two germline ends. This CDR3 is built from 13 residues. Looked up from germline, CDR1 is MDHEN and CDR2 is SYDVKM. The CDR3: CASSLRTAAPLHF. DNA for the CDR3: TGTGCCAGCAGTTTAAGGACCGCCGCACCCCTCCACTTT.

This clonotype was observed many times. V and J are TRBV29-1 and TRBJ1-1; D is uncertain. Germline values: CDR1 SQVTM, CDR2 ANQGSEA. Trimming removed 7 bases at V and 1 base at J, with 13 bases between. This CDR3 contains 13 residues. The CDR3 sequence is CSANPLENTEAFF. Here the CDR3 DNA reads TGCAGCGCAAACCCGCTGGAGAACACTGAAGCTTTCTTT.

This clonotype was picked up many times. This chain uses TRBV5-1 with TRBJ2-3; 10 bases fit TRBD2. V dropped 6 bases and J dropped 6; count of bases not matched to a gene: 7. This CDR3 has 14 residues. Looked up from germline, CDR1 is SGHRS and CDR2 is YFSETQ. The CDR3 nucleotides are TGCGCCAGCACCCAAGCGGGAGGGCCGGATACGCAGTATTTT. Residues: CASTQAGGPDTQYF.

This clonotype was seen repeatedly, ten times or more. The genes are TRBV5-1 and TRBJ2-3; tentative D call: TRBD2 (5 bases). Deletions cut 1 base from V and 0 bases from J, with 9 bases between. The germline V gene has CDR1 SGHRS and CDR2 YFSETQ. This CDR3 contains 15 residues. The CDR3: CASSLWSGSTDTQYF. The CDR3 DNA is TGCGCCAGCAGCTTGTGGTCGGGGAGCACAGATACGCAGTATTTT.

The chain links TRBV5-1 to TRBJ1-1; the D gene is possibly TRBD1 (6 bases). The germline V gene has CDR1 SGHRS and CDR2 YFSETQ. CDR3 length: 15 residues. Trimming cost V 4 bases and J 8 bases, with 21 bases left between them. The CDR3 nucleotides read TGCGCCAGCAGCCCAGTGGTACGGACAGCCAGAGAAGCTTTCTTT. This encodes CASSPVVRTAREAFF.

J is TRBJ2-1 and V is TRBV2; D is uncertain. Germline lookup yields CDR1 SNHLY and CDR2 FYNNEI. The CDR3 is 12 amino acids. The V end lost 1 base, the J end lost 8 bases, and 6 bases lay between the germline ends. CDR3 in DNA: TGTGCCAGCAGTGAAGAAGCAGATGAGCAGTTCTTC. Translation gives CASSEEADEQFF.

This clonotype was found many times. The CDR3 nucleotides read TGTGCCAGCAGCCCAGGACAATCCTACGAGCAGTACTTC. This encodes CASSPGQSYEQYF. This chain joins TRBV28 and TRBJ2-7; possibly TRBD1 for D (5 bases). CDR1 MDHEN and CDR2 SYDVKM come from the germline V gene. V lost 6 bases and J lost 1, with 10 bases in between. The CDR3 is made up of 13 amino acids.